The 21 T cell receptor beta chains given below trace back to one sample, sequenced in a study of blood T cells in healthy people across ages. Sample-barcoded 5' priming and a J-beta primer mix drove a second PCR of roughly 6 to 12 cycles. In TCRdb, the 5' RACE reads were re-called with MiXCR into one record per CDR3 protein. The sample lists 800,000 to 950,000 distinct CDR3 sequences; around 36% were seen once. The sample comprised blood. These receptors all stem from a young man in good health.

V is TRBV7-3 and J is TRBJ2-6; D is ambiguous. The CDR3 spans 16 residues. Germline CDR1 is SGHTA and CDR2 is FQGTGA. The V end lost 1 base, the J end lost 3 bases, and 10 bases lay between the germline ends. DNA for the CDR3: TGTGCCAGCAGCTTAAATCCGTCCGATGGGGCCAACGTCCTGACTTTC. It codes for CASSLNPSDGANVLTF.

This clonotype was counted between two and nine times. The chain couples TRBV7-3 to TRBJ2-1; 7 nucleotides align to TRBD2. V lost 1 base, J lost 5 bases, and 8 bases stayed unmatched. The CDR3 length is 16 residues. The germline CDR1 and CDR2 sequences are SGHTA and FQGTGA. The CDR3 DNA reads as TGTGCCAGCAGCTTAAGTCTCCGGGGGGATAACAATGAGCAGTTCTTC. It encodes CASSLSLRGDNNEQFF.

The chain couples TRBV9 to TRBJ2-5, with D perhaps matching TRBD2 (7 bases). Trimming pared 0 bases from V and 11 bases from J, leaving 23 bases between. This CDR3 contains 16 residues. Germline V gene sequence: CDR1 SGDLS, CDR2 YYNGEE. The CDR3, as DNA: TGTGCCAGCAGCGTAGGAATGAAGGTGGGGGCGCGGGAGCAGTACTTC. Translated: CASSVGMKVGAREQYF.

The chain is built from TRBV12-5 and TRBJ1-1, with no clear D. V was trimmed by 1 base and J by 8 bases, leaving 14 bases between them. This CDR3 region has 14 residues. Germline V gene sequence: CDR1 LGHNT, CDR2 FRNRAP. The CDR3 bases are TGTGCTAGTGGTTTGGACGACCGTGAGGGAGAAGCTTTCTTT. Translated: CASGLDDREGEAFF.

The chain couples TRBV7-9 to TRBJ2-1, with 8 bases aligning to TRBD1. Per germline, CDR1 SEHNR and CDR2 FQNEAQ (reference sequence). This CDR3 comprises 15 residues. J gave up 7 bases and V 3 bases, and 8 bases lay outside the gene matches. The CDR3 spells CASSFGRQGRNEQFF. CDR3 DNA: TGTGCCAGCAGCTTCGGCCGACAGGGGAGGAATGAGCAGTTCTTC.

Comment on this clonotype: A much larger clone lies a single base off, so this may be a read error. The V call is TRBV29-1, the J call TRBJ2-3, with TRBD2 identical over 8 bases. From germline, CDR1 is SQVTM and CDR2 ANQGSEA. This CDR3 has 15 amino acids. DNA of the CDR3: TGCAGTGGTAAAGCGGGGGCGTTTGTCACAGGTACGCAGTATTTT. Protein sequence: CSGKAGAFVTGTQYF.

The CDR3 region is CASLSRQRARTQYF. The CDR3 DNA follows: TGTGCCAGCCTCTCCAGACAGCGAGCTAGGACCCAGTACTTC. The chain links TRBV28 to TRBJ2-5; maybe TRBD1 (5 bases). Germline CDR1 reads MDHEN; CDR2 reads SYDVKM. With 8 bases removed from V and 7 bases from J, the gap between germline ends came to 20 bases. This CDR3 comprises 14 residues.

Worth noting for this clonotype: This sequence may be a read error, since a much larger clone differs from it by one base. This likely comes from a read error, as the CDR3 has no conserved phenylalanine or tryptophan at its end. The chain has TRBV12-3 or TRBV12-4 and TRBJ2-5; 7 nucleotides match TRBD1. The CDR3 length is 15 residues. The V and J ends lost 1 base and 2 bases, in that order; junction bases with no gene match: 4. The DNA of the CDR3 is TGTGCCAGCAGTTTAGGGGACAGAAAACAAGAGACCCAGTACTTA. It codes for CASSLGDRKQETQYL.

This clonotype was counted only a few times. The gene calls are TRBV10-3 and TRBJ2-1; TRBD1 might be the D (6 bases). This CDR3 has 15 amino acids. The germline gives CDR1 ENHRY, CDR2 SYGVKD. Trimming took 2 bases from V and 2 from J, leaving 10 bases between them. CDR3 residues: CAISEGNRAYNEQFF. For the CDR3, the DNA is TGTGCCATCAGTGAGGGCAACAGGGCCTACAATGAGCAGTTCTTC.

The gene calls are TRBV10-2 and TRBJ2-7, with 9 nucleotides matching TRBD2. Germline V CDR1 and CDR2: WSHSY, SAAADI. There are 17 residues in the CDR3. Unmatched junction bases numbered 19, after V lost 6 bases and J lost 7 bases. The CDR3 DNA reads as TGCGCCAGCAGCCTCTTCGGGAAGGCGGGGGGGATCAATGAGCAGTACTTC. Translating gives CASSLFGKAGGINEQYF.

The genes are TRBV9 and TRBJ2-1; D is undetermined. The germline V gene encodes CDR1 SGDLS and CDR2 YYNGEE. This CDR3 region has 15 residues. Trimming cost V 3 bases and J 0 bases, with 10 bases left between them. The CDR3 sequence: CASSAGGSSYNEQFF. The CDR3 DNA sequence: TGTGCCAGCAGCGCGGGTGGAAGCTCCTACAATGAGCAGTTCTTC.

This chain links TRBV4-3 with TRBJ2-7, with TRBD2 matching over 7 bases. The V and J ends lost 0 bases and 9 bases, in that order; junction bases with no gene match: 8. Germline CDR1 LGHNA, CDR2 YSLEER. CDR3 length: 14 residues. The CDR3, as DNA: TGCGCCAGCAGCCAAGATAGGTCGGGGGGATTGCAGTACTTC. Amino acid sequence: CASSQDRSGGLQYF.

About this clonotype: With a much larger clone just one base away, this may be a read error. In DNA form, the CDR3 reads TGCAGCTCTGGGACAGGAACTAACTATGACTACACCTTC. It is translated as CSSGTGTNYDYTF. This sequence joins TRBV29-1 and TRBJ1-2; 8 positions agree with TRBD1. This CDR3 region has 13 residues. Germline V lookup: CDR1 SQVTM, CDR2 ANQGSEA.

Only a few counts were recorded for this clonotype. The chain is built from TRBV12-3 or TRBV12-4 and TRBJ2-5; D gene ambiguous. The CDR3 spans 13 residues. V was pared by 7 bases and J by 7 bases, with 16 bases between. CDR3 nucleotides: TGTGCCAGCACCCCCGACCCGGTTGTGACCCAGTACTTC. Protein: CASTPDPVVTQYF.

The chain uses TRBV5-1 and TRBJ1-1; D is perhaps TRBD1 (5 bases). Germline assignment: CDR1 SGHRS and CDR2 YFSETQ. The germline V and J ends were trimmed by 9 bases and 1 base, with 16 bases remaining between them. The CDR3 contains 14 residues. CDR3 region: CATSNGARNTEAFF. The CDR3 nucleotides read TGCGCCACCTCAAACGGGGCGCGGAACACTGAAGCTTTCTTT. Filled out from reference TRBV5-1 and TRBJ1-1, the complete variable domain reads KAGVTQTPRYLIKTRGQQVTLSCSPISGHRSVSWYQQTPGQGLQFLFEYFSETQRNKGNFPGRFSGRQFSNSRSEMNVSTLELGDSALYLCATSNGARNTEAFFGQGTRLTVV.

This clonotype turned up a few times. The gene calls are TRBV5-1 and TRBJ1-1; the match to TRBD1 covers 8 bases. Germline CDR1 and CDR2: SGHRS and YFSETQ. CDR3 size: 14 residues. With 3 bases clipped from V and 10 bases from J, the junction kept 11 bases outside the gene matches. The CDR3 DNA follows: TGCGCCAGCAGCTACGCCGACCTACAGGGGGGAGCTTTCTTT. Protein sequence: CASSYADLQGGAFF.

There are many counts of this clonotype. The chain couples TRBV7-2 to TRBJ2-1, with D unclear. CDR3 length: 13 residues. V was trimmed by 1 base and J by 7 bases, leaving 8 bases between them. The germline CDR1 and CDR2 sequences are SGHTA and FQGNSA. This chain's CDR3 is CASSLDSQNEQFF. The CDR3 DNA is TGTGCCAGCAGCTTAGACTCTCAGAATGAGCAGTTCTTC.

The V and J genes are TRBV20-1 and TRBJ1-5; 8 bases are shared with TRBD1. Per germline, CDR1 DFQATT and CDR2 SNEGSKA (reference sequence). J was trimmed by 6 bases and V by 1 base; bases with no gene match: 2. CDR3 length equals 13 residues. The CDR3: CSARGQGSQPQHF. The DNA for the CDR3 is TGCAGTGCTAGAGGACAGGGGTCTCAGCCCCAGCATTTT.

This chain uses TRBV2 with TRBJ2-3; the match to TRBD1 covers 8 bases. The CDR3 has 17 residues. Germline V gene data show CDR1 as SNHLY and CDR2 as FYNNEI. The J segment lost 0 bases and the V segment lost 7 bases, leaving 12 bases of the junction unmatched. The CDR3 loop is CASNGGQGTPSTDTQYF. Here the CDR3 DNA reads TGTGCCAGCAATGGAGGACAGGGCACTCCTAGCACAGATACGCAGTATTTT. The full variable domain, in which reference TRBV2 and TRBJ2-3 provide the parts outside the CDR3, is EPEVTQTPSHQVTQMGQEVILRCVPISNHLYFYWYRQILGQKVEFLVSFYNNEISEKSEIFDDQFSVERPDGSNFTLKIRSTKLEDSAMYFCASNGGQGTPSTDTQYFGPGTRLTVL.

This clonotype has at least ten counts. V usage is TRBV4-1 and J usage is TRBJ2-1; either TRBD1 or TRBD2 may fit D (5 bases each). Trimming shortened V by 1 base and J by 1 base, and 14 bases separated the two germline ends. The germline CDR1 and CDR2 sequences are MGHRA and YSYEKL. CDR3 length: 17 amino acids. CDR3 in DNA: TGCGCCAGCAGCCAAGCAGCAGGGACGGGGTCCTACAATGAGCAGTTCTTC. Encoded protein: CASSQAAGTGSYNEQFF.

The V and J genes are TRBV7-2 and TRBJ2-1; D is perhaps TRBD2 (6 bases). The V end lost 4 bases, the J end lost 4 bases, and 8 bases lay between the germline ends. The CDR3 covers 13 residues. Per germline, CDR1 SGHTA and CDR2 FQGNSA. CDR3 in DNA: TGTGCCAGCAGCTCGGACTATTACAATGAGCAGTTCTTC. Its protein is CASSSDYYNEQFF.